One and the same sample provided the 30 T cell receptor beta chains below, sequenced in a study of T-cell reconstitution after alpha-beta-depleted transplantation in children. This sample's TCRbeta library carried unique molecular identifier barcodes. A single record per CDR3 protein comes from TCRdb applying MiXCR to the PCR reads. The sample has almost 400,000 distinct CDR3 sequences; roughly 22% are singletons. The sample consisted of PBMCs from the stem cell graft donor, taken from the stem cell graft. These TCRs come from a human donor who donated a stem cell graft to a child with acute myeloid leukemia.

The rearrangement joins TRBV29-1 to TRBJ2-1; weak D call: TRBD2 (5 bases). The CDR3 has 15 residues. Trimming stripped 2 bases from V and 6 bases from J, with 17 bases between. The V gene's germline CDR1 is SQVTM and CDR2 ANQGSEA. The chain's CDR3 is CSVERENHFVNEQFF. CDR3 nucleotides: TGCAGCGTTGAAAGGGAGAATCACTTCGTCAATGAGCAGTTCTTC.

This clonotype was seen repeatedly, ten times or more. This chain links TRBV21-1 with TRBJ2-3; the table's D call, TRBD2, was not checked against the DNA. TRBV21-1 counts as a pseudogene. This CDR3 has 17 residues. The CDR3 region is CASSAPTSGPRTDTQYF. The DNA of the CDR3 is TGTGCCAGCAGCGCCCCAACTAGCGGCCCTCGCACAGATACGCAGTATTTT.

The chain recombines TRBV4-1 with TRBJ2-1; D is uncertain. V lost 0 bases and J lost 10, with 7 bases in between. CDR3 size: 12 residues. Germline V gene sequence: CDR1 MGHRA, CDR2 YSYEKL. The CDR3: CASSQERVEQFF. Here the CDR3 DNA reads TGCGCCAGCAGCCAAGAAAGGGTAGAGCAGTTCTTC.

The genes are TRBV15 and TRBJ2-3, with 12 nucleotides matching TRBD1. Unmatched junction bases numbered 7, after V lost 5 bases and J lost 4 bases. This CDR3 is 16 amino acids long. Germline-derived CDR1 and CDR2 are LNHNV and YYDKDF (reference sequence). In DNA form, the CDR3 reads TGTGCCACCAGCTGGACCCGGGACAGGGGGCCAGATACGCAGTATTTT. It is translated as CATSWTRDRGPDTQYF.

The V and J genes are TRBV5-1 and TRBJ2-7; TRBD2 aligns across 8 bases. Germline CDR1 reads SGHRS; CDR2 reads YFSETQ. This CDR3 is built from 15 residues. Trimming removed 3 bases from V and 3 bases from J; junction bases left unmatched: 8. CDR3 bases: TGCGCCAGCAGCTGGGGAGCGGGAGAGGGCTACGAGCAGTACTTC. Amino acid sequence: CASSWGAGEGYEQYF.

This clonotype has at least ten counts. The chain carries TRBV15 and TRBJ2-1; possibly TRBD2 for D (6 bases). The CDR3 sequence is 14 residues long. V was pared by 1 base and J by 7 bases, with 11 bases between. CDR1 is LNHNV, CDR2 YYDKDF, per germline (reference sequence). CDR3 coding DNA: TGTGCCACCAGCAGAGCGGGAGCGTTTAATGAGCAGTTCTTC. Translation: CATSRAGAFNEQFF.

This clonotype appeared a few times. The rearrangement links TRBV5-8 to TRBJ1-5, with no clear D. Germline V gene lookup returns CDR1 SGHTS and CDR2 YDEGEE. With 1 base removed from V and 4 bases from J, the gap between germline ends came to 12 bases. The CDR3 loop spans 15 amino acids. Written as DNA, the CDR3 is TGTGCCAGCAGCTTGTATGGGCTGTCTAATCAGCCCCAGCATTTT. This encodes CASSLYGLSNQPQHF.

Ten or more counts support this clonotype. The genes are TRBV12-3 or TRBV12-4 and TRBJ2-2; 11 nucleotides line up with TRBD2. The trim removed 7 bases at V and 6 bases at J, leaving 1 base unmatched. The CDR3 loop spans 13 amino acids. The CDR3 coding sequence is TGTGCCAGCACTAGCGGGAGGCCCGGGGAGCTGTTTTTT. Protein: CASTSGRPGELFF.

The J gene is TRBJ2-7, the V gene TRBV28; D is unresolved. V lost 5 bases to trimming and J lost 2 bases, with 10 bases between them. CDR3 length: 13 amino acids. Germline values: CDR1 MDHEN, CDR2 SYDVKM. As DNA, the CDR3 is TGTGCCAGCAGTCTAACGGCCCCCTACGAGCAGTACTTC. It yields the protein CASSLTAPYEQYF.

This clonotype appeared many times. V and J are TRBV29-1 and TRBJ1-2, with a weak D call TRBD1 (5 bases). V lost 0 bases, J lost 8 bases, and 7 bases lay in between. This CDR3 contains 11 residues. Germline CDR1 and CDR2: SQVTM and ANQGSEA. For the CDR3, the DNA is TGCAGCGTTGAAGAGGGGGGAGGCTACACCTTC. Protein sequence: CSVEEGGGYTF.

This clonotype appeared a few times. CDR3: CASSPGREEKLFF. CDR3 nucleotides: TGTGCCAGCAGCCCCGGGAGGGAAGAAAAACTGTTTTTT. This chain joins TRBV4-2 and TRBJ1-4, with D uncertain. This CDR3 contains 13 residues. V dropped 4 bases and J dropped 8 bases, with 11 bases sitting between them. The germline CDR1 and CDR2 sequences are LGHNA and YNFKEQ.

This clonotype was detected only a few times. The chain carries TRBV24-1 and TRBJ2-3; D may be TRBD2 (5 bases). This CDR3 is built from 12 residues. Germline V gene sequence: CDR1 KGHDR, CDR2 SFDVKD. V was cut by 9 bases and J by 4 bases, with 10 bases left in between. CDR3 region: CATGLGADTQYF. CDR3 nucleotide sequence: TGTGCCACCGGCCTCGGGGCAGATACGCAGTATTTT.

The rearrangement uses TRBV15 and TRBJ1-5; D might be TRBD1 (5 bases). Germline V CDR1 and CDR2: LNHNV, YYDKDF (reference sequence). This CDR3 has 12 amino acids. V shed 4 bases and J shed 11 bases, with 12 bases lying between them. CDR3 sequence (DNA): TGTGCCACCAGCAAGGACATCCAGGCCCAGCATTTT. Amino acid sequence: CATSKDIQAQHF. The full variable domain, rest sourced from reference TRBV15 and TRBJ1-5, is DAMVIQNPRYQVTQFGKPVTLSCSQTLNHNVMYWYQQKSSQAPKLLFHYYDKDFNNEADTPDNFQSRRPNTSFCFLDIRSPGLGDTAMYLCATSKDIQAQHFGDGTRLSIL.

The chain has TRBV6-2 or TRBV6-3 and TRBJ2-1; possible D gene TRBD2, 5 bases. With 0 bases removed from V and 5 bases from J, the gap between germline ends came to 14 bases. Per germline, CDR1 MNHEY and CDR2 SVGEGT. The CDR3 has 16 amino acids. The chain's CDR3 is CASSYSPTDFNNEQFF. The CDR3 DNA reads as TGTGCCAGCAGTTACTCACCAACGGACTTTAACAATGAGCAGTTCTTC.

The CDR3 sequence: CASRRQGPGTDTQYF. The CDR3 DNA is TGTGCCAGCAGACGACAGGGGCCTGGCACAGATACGCAGTATTTT. The chain uses TRBV12-3 or TRBV12-4 and TRBJ2-3, with TRBD1 matching over 8 bases. The CDR3 spans 15 residues. Germline trimming cut 6 bases from V and 1 base from J; bases unmatched to any gene: 6.

The rearrangement joins TRBV24-1 to TRBJ2-1; tentative D call: TRBD2 (5 bases). V dropped 2 bases and J dropped 4 bases, with 26 bases sitting between them. The CDR3 extends over 20 amino acids. CDR1 and CDR2 (germline): KGHDR, SFDVKD. The CDR3 sequence is CATSDSQTPVQQRIYNEQFF. The DNA of the CDR3 is TGTGCCACCAGTGATTCGCAGACCCCGGTTCAACAGCGGATTTACAATGAGCAGTTCTTC.

This clonotype has a handful of counts. This rearrangement joins TRBV20-1 to TRBJ1-1; D call uncertain. The CDR3 is 15 residues long. CDR1 is DFQATT, CDR2 SNEGSKA, per germline (reference sequence). Trimming cost V 5 bases and J 1 base, with 17 bases left between them. Written as DNA, the CDR3 is TGCAGTGCTCCCAGTCCCATGACGGGGAACACTGAAGCTTTCTTT. Amino acid sequence: CSAPSPMTGNTEAFF.

The chain joins TRBV12-3 or TRBV12-4 to TRBJ1-1; a possible D gene is TRBD1 (5 bases). The germline V and J ends were trimmed by 7 bases and 4 bases, with 13 bases remaining between them. The CDR3 loop spans 13 amino acids. DNA for the CDR3: TGTGCCAGCAATCCTCGGGGGAGCACTGAAGCTTTCTTT. Protein sequence: CASNPRGSTEAFF.

The rearrangement uses TRBV19 and TRBJ2-7; 9 bases are shared with TRBD1. Germline V gene sequence: CDR1 LNHDA, CDR2 SQIVND (reference sequence). There are 14 residues in the CDR3. Trimming at V came to 7 bases and at J to 5 bases, leaving 9 bases not matched to a gene. CDR3: CASTGRQGEDEQYF. CDR3 nucleotide sequence: TGTGCCAGTACTGGCCGACAGGGGGAGGACGAGCAGTACTTC.

This clonotype was counted ten times or more. One end of the junction does not line up with germline, which may come from a read error. CDR3: CASSKDRAYNEQFF. The DNA for the CDR3 is TGTGCCAGCAGTAAGGACAGGGCCTATAATGAGCAGTTCTTC. V and J are TRBV12-3 or TRBV12-4 and TRBJ2-1; TRBD1 matches at 8 bases. The CDR3 totals 14 residues.

This clonotype has a handful of counts. The chain carries TRBV12-3 or TRBV12-4 and TRBJ2-5, with D maybe TRBD2 (5 bases). V was pared by 4 bases and J by 2 bases, with 11 bases between. This CDR3 is built from 14 residues. In DNA, the CDR3 is TGTGCCAGCAGTTCCCTGGGAGTACAAGAGACCCAGTACTTC. Translating gives CASSSLGVQETQYF.

Comments on this clonotype: A clone one base away is much larger, so this may be a read error. The chain has TRBV7-9 and TRBJ2-1, with TRBD2 matching 14 bases. V shed 5 bases and J 8 bases; nucleotides not matched to a gene: 5. The CDR3 spans 15 residues. Per the germline V gene, CDR1 is SEHNR and CDR2 is FQNEAQ (reference sequence). CDR3 in amino acids: CASSQTSGRADEQFF. In DNA form, the CDR3 reads TGTGCCAGCAGCCAGACTAGCGGGAGGGCGGATGAGCAGTTCTTC.

In this sample, this clonotype turned up many times. The genes are TRBV29-1 and TRBJ1-3, with 7 nucleotides matching TRBD1. The CDR3 has 15 residues. Germline V gene sequence: CDR1 SQVTM, CDR2 ANQGSEA. J gave up 0 bases and V 4 bases, and 6 bases lay outside the gene matches. Here the CDR3 reads CSVGGTANSGNTIYF. The CDR3, as DNA: TGCAGCGTTGGCGGGACAGCAAACTCTGGAAACACCATATATTTT.

This sequence joins TRBV12-3 or TRBV12-4 and TRBJ1-4; a possible D gene is TRBD1 (5 bases). The CDR3 spans 16 residues. Deletions cut 6 bases from V and 8 bases from J, with 22 bases between. The CDR3 is CASRHSGSLSLEKLFF. The CDR3 bases are TGTGCCAGCAGACACTCAGGGAGCTTAAGTTTGGAAAAACTGTTTTTT.

This clonotype appeared a few times. CDR3 DNA sequence: TGTGCCAGTTCTGGAATGGACACCGGGGAGCTGTTTTTT. Translating it yields CASSGMDTGELFF. The genes are TRBV2 and TRBJ2-2, with D unresolved. CDR3 length equals 13 residues. Germline V gene data show CDR1 as SNHLY and CDR2 as FYNNEI. V was cut by 9 bases and J by 3 bases, with 11 bases left in between.

V gene TRBV3-1 combines with J gene TRBJ2-7; D assignment may be TRBD1 or TRBD2 (5 bases each). The CDR3 has 16 amino acids. CDR1 is LGHDT and CDR2 is YNNKEL in the germline V gene (reference sequence). The V end lost 4 bases, the J end lost 2 bases, and 18 bases lay between the germline ends. The CDR3 DNA follows: TGTGCCAGCAGCCGAGCGACAGCGGAGCTCCCCTACGAGCAGTACTTC. This encodes CASSRATAELPYEQYF.

In this sample, this clonotype turned up a few times. The J gene is TRBJ2-7, the V gene TRBV10-3; D unresolved. Germline V gene lookup returns CDR1 ENHRY and CDR2 SYGVKD. The CDR3 extends over 12 amino acids. V was pared by 6 bases and J by 1 base, with 7 bases between. The CDR3 region is CAIRQESYEQYF. The CDR3 region has the DNA TGTGCCATCAGGCAGGAGTCCTACGAGCAGTACTTC.

This rearrangement joins TRBV4-1 to TRBJ2-3; 9 bases match TRBD2. This CDR3 contains 18 residues. Germline CDR1 MGHRA, CDR2 YSYEKL. Trimming removed 0 bases from V and 4 bases from J; junction bases left unmatched: 11. CDR3 residues: CASSQDIGAGGPPDTQYF. The CDR3 nucleotides are TGCGCCAGCAGCCAAGATATCGGGGCGGGAGGGCCGCCAGATACGCAGTATTTT.

CDR3 residues: CSATLKGIDGELFF. The CDR3 DNA is TGCAGCGCCACGCTAAAGGGGATCGACGGGGAGCTGTTTTTT. The rearrangement links TRBV29-1 to TRBJ2-2; D perhaps matches TRBD1 (5 bases). Trimming cost V 7 bases and J 7 bases, with 19 bases left between them. The CDR3 consists of 14 residues. Germline CDR1 SQVTM, CDR2 ANQGSEA.

V is TRBV5-1 and J is TRBJ2-1, with D unclear. CDR1 is SGHRS and CDR2 is YFSETQ in the germline V gene. V was trimmed by 4 bases and J by 7 bases, leaving 24 bases between them. The CDR3 totals 17 residues. In DNA form, the CDR3 reads TGCGCCAGCAGCACCGGCTTAGGTTCGGTGGTGTTGAATGAGCAGTTCTTC. The encoded protein is CASSTGLGSVVLNEQFF.